Only one count was recorded for the clone carrying this TCR beta chain. What it binds is unknown. The data were produced by immunoSEQ multiplex PCR, yet TCRdb's version contains in-frame clones alone and is incomplete. The table shows about 360,000 clones, with 86% occurring only once. These data come from a study of cytomegalovirus exposure and HLA in healthy donors. Study-wide points: Rare sequences made up most TCRs, while some public TCRs were found in many donors. Among the CMV-associated chains, three were confirmed in vitro as specific for CMV antigens.

Sequenced sample: PBMCs. The TCR originated in a young woman in good health and CMV-seronegative.

CDR3 DNA: TGTGCCAGCAGCTTAGTAGGGAACAGGGCTTTCTTT. The encoded protein is CASSLVGNRAFF. The chain links TRBV13 to TRBJ1-1; D might be TRBD1 (5 bases). Trimming removed 1 base at V and 11 bases at J, with 11 bases between. This CDR3 has 12 residues. Looked up from germline, CDR1 is PRHDT and CDR2 is FYEKMQ (reference sequence).